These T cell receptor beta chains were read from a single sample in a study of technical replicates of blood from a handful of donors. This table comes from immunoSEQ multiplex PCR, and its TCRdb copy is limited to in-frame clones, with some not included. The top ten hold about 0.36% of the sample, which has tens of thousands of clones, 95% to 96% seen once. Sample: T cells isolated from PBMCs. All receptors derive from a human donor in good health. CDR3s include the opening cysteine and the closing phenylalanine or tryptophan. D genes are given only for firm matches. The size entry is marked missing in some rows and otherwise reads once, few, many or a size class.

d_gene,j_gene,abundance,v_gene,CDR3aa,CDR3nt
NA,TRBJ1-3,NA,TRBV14,CASSPTVSGNTIYF,TGTGCCAGCAGCCCGACAGTCTCTGGAAACACCATATATTTT
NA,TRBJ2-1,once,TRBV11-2,CASSPRVAPSSYNEQFF,TGTGCCAGCAGCCCTCGGGTTGCGCCAAGCTCCTACAATGAGCAGTTCTTC
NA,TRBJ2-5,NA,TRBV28,CASSLRGLTQETQYF,TGTGCCAGCAGTTTACGAGGACTTACCCAAGAGACCCAGTACTTC
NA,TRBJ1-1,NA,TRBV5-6,CASSSNLHTEAFF,TGTGCCAGCAGCTCGAACCTACACACTGAAGCTTTCTTT
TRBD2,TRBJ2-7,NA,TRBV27,CASTLQLAGVYEQYF,TGTGCCAGCACCCTACAACTAGCGGGAGTATACGAGCAGTACTTC
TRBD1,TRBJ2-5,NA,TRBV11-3,CASSRGQGETQYF,TGTGCCAGCAGCCGCGGACAGGGCGAGACCCAGTACTTC
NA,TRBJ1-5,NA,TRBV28,CASRQFNQPQHF,TGTGCCAGCAGACAATTTAATCAGCCCCAGCATTTT
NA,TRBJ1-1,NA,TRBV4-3,CASSQDWTNTEAFF,TGCGCCAGCAGCCAAGATTGGACAAACACTGAAGCTTTCTTT
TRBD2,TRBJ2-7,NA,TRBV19,CASSIVGLAGALDEQYF,TGTGCCAGTAGTATAGTAGGGCTAGCGGGAGCACTGGACGAGCAGTACTTC
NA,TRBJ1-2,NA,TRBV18,CASSPAGDGYTF,TGTGCCAGCTCACCCGCAGGGGACGGCTACACCTTC
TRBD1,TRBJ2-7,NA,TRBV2,CASSEDRDRASYEQYF,TGTGCCAGCAGTGAAGACCGGGACAGGGCCTCCTACGAGCAGTACTTC
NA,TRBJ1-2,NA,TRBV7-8,CASSLGRVTVDGYTF,TGTGCCAGCAGCTTAGGTCGGGTAACGGTAGATGGCTACACCTTC
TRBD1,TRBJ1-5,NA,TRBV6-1,CASSPGTGSGQPQHF,TGTGCCAGCAGTCCCGGGACAGGGAGCGGACAGCCCCAGCATTTT
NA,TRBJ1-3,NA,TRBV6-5,CASSYSTSGNTIYF,TGTGCCAGCAGTTACTCGACTTCCGGAAACACCATATATTTT
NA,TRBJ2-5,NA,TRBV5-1,CASSLDRGRETQYF,TGCGCCAGCAGCCTGGACCGTGGTCGGGAGACCCAGTACTTC
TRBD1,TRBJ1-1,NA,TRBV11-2,CASSLDLSGTGAFF,TGTGCCAGCAGCTTAGATCTTAGCGGGACAGGGGCTTTCTTT
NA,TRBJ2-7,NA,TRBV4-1,CASSQEGAPGYEQYF,TGCGCCAGCAGCCAAGAGGGTGCCCCGGGCTACGAGCAGTACTTC
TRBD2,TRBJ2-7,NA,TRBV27,CASSVPLAGAHEQYF,TGTGCCAGCAGTGTCCCCCTAGCGGGAGCCCACGAGCAGTACTTC
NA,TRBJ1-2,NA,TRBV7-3,CASSLAGEGGYTF,TGTGCCAGCAGCTTAGCCGGGGAGGGTGGCTACACCTTC
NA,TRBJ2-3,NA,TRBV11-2,CASSLFGGREDTQYF,TGTGCCAGCAGCTTATTCGGGGGAAGGGAAGATACGCAGTATTTT
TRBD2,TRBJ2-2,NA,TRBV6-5,CASSYSLAAHTGELFF,TGTGCCAGCAGTTACTCCCTAGCGGCTCACACCGGGGAGCTGTTTTTT
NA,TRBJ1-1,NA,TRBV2,CASSRREGDGTEAFF,TGTGCCAGCAGTCGAAGGGAGGGGGACGGCACTGAAGCTTTCTTT
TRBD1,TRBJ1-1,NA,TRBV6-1,CASTSDRGLSEAFF,TGTGCCAGCACCTCGGACAGGGGGCTTTCTGAAGCTTTCTTT
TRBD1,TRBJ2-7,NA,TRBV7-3,CASSRDRGGYEQYF,TGTGCCAGCAGCCGCGACAGGGGGGGCTACGAGCAGTACTTC